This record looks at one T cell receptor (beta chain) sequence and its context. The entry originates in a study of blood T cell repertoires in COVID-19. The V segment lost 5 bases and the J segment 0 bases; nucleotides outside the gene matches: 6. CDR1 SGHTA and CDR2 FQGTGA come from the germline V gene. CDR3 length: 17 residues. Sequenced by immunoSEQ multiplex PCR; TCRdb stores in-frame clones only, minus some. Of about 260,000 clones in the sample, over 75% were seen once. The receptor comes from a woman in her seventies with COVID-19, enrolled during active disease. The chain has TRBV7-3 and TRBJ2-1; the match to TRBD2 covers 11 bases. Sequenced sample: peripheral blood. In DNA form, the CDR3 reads TGTGCCAGCAGCCCCGGGACTAGCGGATCCTCCTACAATGAGCAGTTCTTC. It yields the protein CASSPGTSGSSYNEQFF.